This TCR beta chain appears in the sequencing data of a study of OX40 agonist ivuxolimab in advanced cancers. Study background: At doses from 0.01 to 10 mg/kg, patients were given intravenous ivuxolimab every 2 weeks.

The V end lost 4 bases, the J end lost 4 bases, and 16 bases lay between the germline ends. This CDR3 contains 16 residues. Germline CDR1 is WNHNN and CDR2 is SYGVQD (reference sequence). Study findings and constraints: Normalized expansion of T-cell clones was also low for some nonresponders.

This clone was observed a few times. Its antigen is currently unknown. Clones were read by immunoSEQ multiplex PCR, and TCRdb kept only the in-frame ones, dropping some. The sample consists of around 61,000 clones, approximately 80% of them appearing once. The specimen comprised CD4+ or CD8+ T cells sorted from blood, sampled in a trial of the OX40 agonist ivuxolimab. The V gene is TRBV10-1, the J gene TRBJ2-2; possibly TRBD1 for D (5 bases). The source is an adult with an advanced solid tumor such as melanoma, head and neck, liver or kidney cancer. The CDR3 bases are TGCGCCAGCAGTGGGTCCCGAGGCAGGGCCACCGGGGAGCTGTTTTTT. Translated, it gives CASSGSRGRATGELFF.